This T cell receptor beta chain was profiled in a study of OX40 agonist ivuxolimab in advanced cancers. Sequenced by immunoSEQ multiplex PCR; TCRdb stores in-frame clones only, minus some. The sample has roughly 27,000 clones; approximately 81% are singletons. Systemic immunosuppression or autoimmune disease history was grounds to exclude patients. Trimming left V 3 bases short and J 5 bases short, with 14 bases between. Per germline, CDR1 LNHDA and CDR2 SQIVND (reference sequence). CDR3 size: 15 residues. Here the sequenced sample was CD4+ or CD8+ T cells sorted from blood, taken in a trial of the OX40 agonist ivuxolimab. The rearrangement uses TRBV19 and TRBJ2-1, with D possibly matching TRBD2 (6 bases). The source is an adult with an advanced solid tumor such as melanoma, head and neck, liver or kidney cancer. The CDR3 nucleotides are TGTGCCAGTAGTATCGCTTGGAGGGAGGACAATGAGCAGTTCTTC. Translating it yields CASSIAWREDNEQFF.